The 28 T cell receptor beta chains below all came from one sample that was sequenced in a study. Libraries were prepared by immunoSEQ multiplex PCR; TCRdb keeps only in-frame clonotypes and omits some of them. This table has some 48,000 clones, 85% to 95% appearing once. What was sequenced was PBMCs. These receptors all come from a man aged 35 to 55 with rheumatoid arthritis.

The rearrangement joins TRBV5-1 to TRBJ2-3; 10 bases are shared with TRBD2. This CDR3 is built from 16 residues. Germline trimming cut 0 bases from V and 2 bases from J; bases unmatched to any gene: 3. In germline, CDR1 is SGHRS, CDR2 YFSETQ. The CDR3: CASSLGLAGATDTQYF. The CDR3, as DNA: TGCGCCAGCAGCTTGGGGCTAGCGGGGGCCACAGATACGCAGTATTTT.

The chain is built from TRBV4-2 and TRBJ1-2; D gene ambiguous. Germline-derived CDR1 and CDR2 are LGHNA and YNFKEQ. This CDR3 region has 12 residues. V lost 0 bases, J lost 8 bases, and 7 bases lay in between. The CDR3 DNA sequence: TGTGCCAGCAGCCAAGACAGTGAGGGCTACACCTTC. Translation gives CASSQDSEGYTF.

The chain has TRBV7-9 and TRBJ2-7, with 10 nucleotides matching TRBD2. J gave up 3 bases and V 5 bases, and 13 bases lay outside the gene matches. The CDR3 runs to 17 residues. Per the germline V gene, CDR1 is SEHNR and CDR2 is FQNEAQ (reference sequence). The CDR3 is CASSANDGTSAYYEQYF. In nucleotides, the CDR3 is TGTGCCAGCAGCGCAAACGACGGGACTAGCGCTTACTACGAGCAGTACTTC. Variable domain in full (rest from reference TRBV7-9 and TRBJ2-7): DTGVSQNPRHKITKRGQNVTFRCDPISEHNRLYWYRQTLGQGPEFLTYFQNEAQLEKSRLLSDRFSAERPKGSFSTLEIQRTEQGDSAMYLCASSANDGTSAYYEQYFGPGTRLTVT.

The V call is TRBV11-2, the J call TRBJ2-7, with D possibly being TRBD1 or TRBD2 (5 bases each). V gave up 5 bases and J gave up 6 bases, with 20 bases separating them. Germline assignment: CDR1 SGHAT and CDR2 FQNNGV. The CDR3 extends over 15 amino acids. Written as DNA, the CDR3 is TGTGCCAGCAGCCTACCCCCAGGGACGGTCCCCGAGCAGTACTTC. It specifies CASSLPPGTVPEQYF.

CDR3 in DNA: TGCAGCTTCTGGACAGGGCTCCCCACAGATACGCAGTATTTT. This translates into CSFWTGLPTDTQYF. The chain has TRBV29-1 and TRBJ2-3; 8 bases are a match to TRBD1. After removal of 8 bases from V and 2 bases from J, the junction contained 9 bases not matched to a gene. Germline CDR1 is SQVTM and CDR2 is ANQGSEA. The CDR3 sequence is 14 residues long.

The CDR3 is CASSLQLSSPLHF. CDR3 nucleotides: TGTGCCAGCAGCCTACAACTCAGTTCACCCCTCCACTTT. This chain uses TRBV5-8 with TRBJ1-6, with no clear D. The CDR3 contains 13 residues. Germline loops: CDR1 SGHTS, CDR2 YDEGEE. V lost 4 bases to trimming and J lost 9 bases, with 11 bases between them.

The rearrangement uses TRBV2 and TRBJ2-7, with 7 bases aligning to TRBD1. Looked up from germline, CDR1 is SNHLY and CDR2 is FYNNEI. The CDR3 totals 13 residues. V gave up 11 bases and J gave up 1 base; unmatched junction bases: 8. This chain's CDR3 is CADRVGASYEQYF. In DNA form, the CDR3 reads TGTGCCGACAGGGTTGGGGCTTCCTACGAGCAGTACTTC.

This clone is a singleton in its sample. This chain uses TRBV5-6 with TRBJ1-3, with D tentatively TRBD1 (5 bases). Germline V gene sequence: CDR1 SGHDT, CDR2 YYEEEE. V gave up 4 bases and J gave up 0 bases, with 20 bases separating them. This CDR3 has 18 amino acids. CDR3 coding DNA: TGTGCCAGCAGCCCCCTCGGACATTGGCCAAGCTCTGGAAACACCATATATTTT. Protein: CASSPLGHWPSSGNTIYF.

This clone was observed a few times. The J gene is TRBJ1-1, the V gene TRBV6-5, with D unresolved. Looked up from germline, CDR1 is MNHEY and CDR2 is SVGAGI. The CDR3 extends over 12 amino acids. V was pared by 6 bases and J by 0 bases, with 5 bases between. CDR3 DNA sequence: TGTGCCAGCAGAACAGTGAACACTGAAGCTTTCTTT. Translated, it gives CASRTVNTEAFF.

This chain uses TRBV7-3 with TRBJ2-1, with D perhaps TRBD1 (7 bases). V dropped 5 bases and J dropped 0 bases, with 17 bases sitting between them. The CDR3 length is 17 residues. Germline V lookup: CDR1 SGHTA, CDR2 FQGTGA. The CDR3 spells CASSRQGSGSSYNEQFF. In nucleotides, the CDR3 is TGTGCCAGCAGCAGACAGGGTAGCGGATCCTCCTACAATGAGCAGTTCTTC.

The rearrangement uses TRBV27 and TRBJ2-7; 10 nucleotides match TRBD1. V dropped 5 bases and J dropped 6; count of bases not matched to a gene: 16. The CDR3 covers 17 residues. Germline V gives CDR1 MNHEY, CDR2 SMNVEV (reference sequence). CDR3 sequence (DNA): TGTGCCAGCAGTCTTATTGTTTCGGGACAGGGGCGGGTCGAGCAGTACTTC. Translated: CASSLIVSGQGRVEQYF.

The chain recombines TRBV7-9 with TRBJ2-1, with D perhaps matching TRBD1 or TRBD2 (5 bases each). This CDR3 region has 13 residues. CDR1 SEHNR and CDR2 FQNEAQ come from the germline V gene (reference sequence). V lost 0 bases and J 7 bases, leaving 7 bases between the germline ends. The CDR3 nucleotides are TGTGCCAGCAGCTTAGCGGGGGTAAATGAGCAGTTCTTC. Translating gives CASSLAGVNEQFF.

CDR3 coding DNA: TGTGCCAGTCTCGACAGGGGAGGGAACTACAATGAGCAGTTCTTC. It encodes CASLDRGGNYNEQFF. The genes are TRBV19 and TRBJ2-1, with D possibly being TRBD1 (8 bases). Looked up from germline, CDR1 is LNHDA and CDR2 is SQIVND (reference sequence). This CDR3 region has 15 residues. V dropped 8 bases and J dropped 3 bases, with 17 bases sitting between them.

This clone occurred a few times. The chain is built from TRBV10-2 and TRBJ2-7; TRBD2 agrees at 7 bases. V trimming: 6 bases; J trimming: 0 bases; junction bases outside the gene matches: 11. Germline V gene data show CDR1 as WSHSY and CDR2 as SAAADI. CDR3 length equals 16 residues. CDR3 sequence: CASSPQSGIISYEQYF. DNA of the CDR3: TGCGCCAGCAGCCCTCAGAGCGGGATAATCTCCTACGAGCAGTACTTC.

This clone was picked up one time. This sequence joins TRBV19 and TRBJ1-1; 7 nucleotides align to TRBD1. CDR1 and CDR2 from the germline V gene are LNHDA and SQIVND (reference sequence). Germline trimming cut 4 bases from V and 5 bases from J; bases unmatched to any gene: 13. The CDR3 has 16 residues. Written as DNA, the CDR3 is TGTGCCAGTAGTACAAGACAGGGCGGTGTGCTTACTGAAGCTTTCTTT. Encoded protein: CASSTRQGGVLTEAFF.

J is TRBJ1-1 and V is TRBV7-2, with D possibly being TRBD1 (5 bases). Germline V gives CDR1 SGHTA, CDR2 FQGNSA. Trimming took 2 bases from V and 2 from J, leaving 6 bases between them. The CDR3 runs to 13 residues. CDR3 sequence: CASSLQGNTEAFF. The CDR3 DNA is TGTGCCAGCAGCTTACAGGGTAACACTGAAGCTTTCTTT.

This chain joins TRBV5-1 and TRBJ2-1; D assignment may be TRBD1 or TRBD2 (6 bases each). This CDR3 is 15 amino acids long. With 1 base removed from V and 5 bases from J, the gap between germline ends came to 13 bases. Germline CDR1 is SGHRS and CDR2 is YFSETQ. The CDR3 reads CASSLIGGPDNEQFF. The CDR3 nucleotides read TGCGCCAGCAGCTTGATCGGGGGCCCAGACAATGAGCAGTTCTTC.

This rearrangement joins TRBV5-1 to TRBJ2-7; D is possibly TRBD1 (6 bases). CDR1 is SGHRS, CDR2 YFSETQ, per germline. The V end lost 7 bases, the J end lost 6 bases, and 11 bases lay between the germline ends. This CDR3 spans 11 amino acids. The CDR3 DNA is TGCGCCAGCCAACAGGGTGCCGAGCAGTACTTC. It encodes CASQQGAEQYF.

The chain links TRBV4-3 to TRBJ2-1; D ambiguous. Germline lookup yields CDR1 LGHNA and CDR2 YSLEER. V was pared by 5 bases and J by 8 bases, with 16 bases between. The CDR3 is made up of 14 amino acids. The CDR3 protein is CASSTRLRGHEQFF. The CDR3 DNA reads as TGCGCCAGCAGCACCCGATTGCGTGGGCATGAGCAGTTCTTC.

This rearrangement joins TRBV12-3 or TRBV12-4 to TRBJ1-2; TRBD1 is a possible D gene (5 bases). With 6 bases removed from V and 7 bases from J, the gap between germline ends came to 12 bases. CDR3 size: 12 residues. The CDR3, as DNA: TGTGCCAGCAGCCTTGGGACGCTTGGCTACACCTTC. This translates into CASSLGTLGYTF.

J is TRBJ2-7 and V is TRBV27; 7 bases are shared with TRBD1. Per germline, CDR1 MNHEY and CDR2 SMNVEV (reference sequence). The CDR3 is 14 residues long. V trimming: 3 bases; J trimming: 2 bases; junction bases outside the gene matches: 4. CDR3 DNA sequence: TGTGCCAGCAGTTTGGACAGGACAGCCTACGAGCAGTACTTC. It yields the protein CASSLDRTAYEQYF.

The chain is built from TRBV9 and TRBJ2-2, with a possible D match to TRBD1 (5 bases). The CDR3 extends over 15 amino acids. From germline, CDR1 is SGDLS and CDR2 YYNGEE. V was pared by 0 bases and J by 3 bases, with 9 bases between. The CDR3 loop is CASSVGGLDTGELFF. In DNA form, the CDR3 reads TGTGCCAGCAGCGTAGGGGGCCTGGACACCGGGGAGCTGTTTTTT.

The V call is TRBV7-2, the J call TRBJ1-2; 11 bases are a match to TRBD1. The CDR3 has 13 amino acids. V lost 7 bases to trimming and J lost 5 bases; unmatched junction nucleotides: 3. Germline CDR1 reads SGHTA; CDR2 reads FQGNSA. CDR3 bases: TGTGCCAGCAAGGGACAGGGGGTTTATGGCTACACCTTC. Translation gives CASKGQGVYGYTF.

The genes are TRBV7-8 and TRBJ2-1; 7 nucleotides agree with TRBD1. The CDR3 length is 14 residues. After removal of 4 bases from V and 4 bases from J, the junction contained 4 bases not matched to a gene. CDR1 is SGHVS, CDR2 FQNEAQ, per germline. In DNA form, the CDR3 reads TGTGCCAGCAGCTCAGACAGGGATTACAATGAGCAGTTCTTC. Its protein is CASSSDRDYNEQFF.

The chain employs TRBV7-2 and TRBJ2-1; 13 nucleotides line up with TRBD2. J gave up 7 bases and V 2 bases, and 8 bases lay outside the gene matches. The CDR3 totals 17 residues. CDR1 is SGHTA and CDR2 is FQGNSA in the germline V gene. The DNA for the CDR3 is TGTGCCAGCAGCTTAAGGACTAGCGGGAGAGCGCAGAATGAGCAGTTCTTC. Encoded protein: CASSLRTSGRAQNEQFF.

CDR3: CASSSGRSSYEQYF. In nucleotides, the CDR3 is TGTGCCAGCAGCTCCGGTCGGAGCTCCTACGAGCAGTACTTC. This rearrangement joins TRBV7-6 to TRBJ2-7; D not resolved. CDR1 SGHVS and CDR2 FNYEAQ come from the germline V gene. Trimming cost V 4 bases and J 0 bases, with 10 bases left between them. The CDR3 has 14 residues.

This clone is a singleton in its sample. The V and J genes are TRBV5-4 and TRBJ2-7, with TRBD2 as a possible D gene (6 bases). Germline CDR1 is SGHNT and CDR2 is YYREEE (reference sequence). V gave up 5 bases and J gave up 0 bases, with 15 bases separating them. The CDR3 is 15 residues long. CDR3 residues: CASRPTSSSSYEQYF. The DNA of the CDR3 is TGTGCCAGCAGACCAACTAGCAGTAGCTCCTACGAGCAGTACTTC.

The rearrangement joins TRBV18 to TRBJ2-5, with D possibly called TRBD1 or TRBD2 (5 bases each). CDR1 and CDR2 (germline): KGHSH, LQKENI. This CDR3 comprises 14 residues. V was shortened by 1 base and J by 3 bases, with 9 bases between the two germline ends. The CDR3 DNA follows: TGTGCCAGCTCACCACGCCGGGGCGAAGAGACCCAGTACTTC. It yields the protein CASSPRRGEETQYF.